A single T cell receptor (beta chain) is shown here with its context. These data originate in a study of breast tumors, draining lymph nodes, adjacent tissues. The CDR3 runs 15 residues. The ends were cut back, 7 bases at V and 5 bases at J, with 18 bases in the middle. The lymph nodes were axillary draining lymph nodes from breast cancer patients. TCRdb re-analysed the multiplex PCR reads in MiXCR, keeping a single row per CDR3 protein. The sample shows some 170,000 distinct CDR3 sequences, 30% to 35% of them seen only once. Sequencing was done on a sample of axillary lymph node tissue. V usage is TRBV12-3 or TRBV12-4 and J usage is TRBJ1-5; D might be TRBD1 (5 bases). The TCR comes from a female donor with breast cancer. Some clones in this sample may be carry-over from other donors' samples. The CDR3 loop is CASTPLGEADQPQHF. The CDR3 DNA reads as TGTGCCAGCACCCCCTTGGGGGAGGCTGATCAGCCCCAGCATTTT.